This note documents a single T cell receptor beta chain sequence. Adult donors, all healthy and HIV-negative, had no recent acute infections or vaccinations. This record belongs to a study of shared clonotypes between healthy human individuals. This CDR3 has 16 amino acids. V lost 0 bases and J 1 base, leaving 10 bases between the germline ends. Germline V lookup: CDR1 SGHRS, CDR2 YFSETQ. Only in-frame clones appear in the TCRdb table, and some are missing; sequencing was by immunoSEQ multiplex PCR. The profile shows roughly 640,000 clones, approximately 97% of them singletons. The J gene is TRBJ2-2, the V gene TRBV5-1; a possible D gene is TRBD1 (5 bases). The receptor's source is a woman aged 25 to 39 in good health. Source material: naive CD4+ T cells sorted from blood. Subset reported: CD45RA+ positively selected. CDR3 bases: TGCGCCAGCAGCTTGGCTACTACAGGGAACACCGGGGAGCTGTTTTTT. This codes for CASSLATTGNTGELFF.